A selection of T cell receptor beta chains follows, all from one sample in a study of T-cell reconstitution after alpha-beta-depleted transplantation in children. TCRdb itself ran the PCR reads through MiXCR, one entry per CDR3 protein. Among over 550,000 distinct CDR3 sequences, more than 9% were seen once, and the ten largest hold about 4.3%. The starting material was PBMCs from the stem cell graft donor, obtained from the stem cell graft. These receptors all come from a human donor who donated a stem cell graft to a child with acute myeloid leukemia. Each CDR3 is given with its conserved first and last residue. A D gene is named only where the DNA matches it firmly. Only some rows state a clone size, as once, few, many or a class for expanded clones.

v_call: TRBV12-3/TRBV12-4
clone_size: .
j_call: TRBJ2-1
d_call: .
cdr3_aa: CASSLRTGNEQFF
cdr3_nt: TGTGCCAGCAGTTTACGCACGGGTAATGAGCAGTTCTTC

v_call: TRBV29-1
clone_size: many
j_call: TRBJ2-3
d_call: TRBD1
cdr3_aa: CSAPGQGVMNTQYF
cdr3_nt: TGCAGCGCCCCGGGACAGGGCGTTATGAATACGCAGTATTTT

v_call: TRBV2
clone_size: many
j_call: TRBJ2-1
d_call: TRBD2
cdr3_aa: CASLGLAAYNEQFF
cdr3_nt: TGTGCCAGCCTTGGACTAGCGGCCTACAATGAGCAGTTCTTC

v_call: TRBV7-7
clone_size: few
j_call: TRBJ1-4
d_call: TRBD1
cdr3_aa: CASSPNPGQSNEKLFF
cdr3_nt: TGTGCTAGCAGCCCCAATCCGGGACAGTCTAATGAAAAACTGTTTTTT

v_call: TRBV13
clone_size: many
j_call: TRBJ2-7
d_call: .
cdr3_aa: CASSFERETGEQYF
cdr3_nt: TGTGCCAGCAGCTTTGAGAGAGAGACGGGGGAGCAGTACTTC

v_call: TRBV7-9
clone_size: many
j_call: TRBJ2-1
d_call: TRBD2
cdr3_aa: CASSLGLAGYEQFF
cdr3_nt: TGTGCCAGCAGCTTAGGGCTAGCGGGATATGAGCAGTTCTTC

v_call: TRBV7-2
clone_size: few
j_call: TRBJ2-2
d_call: .
cdr3_aa: CASSVQVTGELFF
cdr3_nt: TGTGCCAGCAGCGTCCAAGTCACCGGGGAGCTGTTTTTT

v_call: TRBV5-1
clone_size: many
j_call: TRBJ2-1
d_call: .
cdr3_aa: CASSLRETPSANEQFF
cdr3_nt: TGCGCCAGCAGCTTGCGTGAGACGCCCTCCGCGAATGAGCAGTTCTTC

v_call: TRBV4-3
clone_size: many
j_call: TRBJ2-2
d_call: .
cdr3_aa: CASSQARGGGDTGELFF
cdr3_nt: TGCGCCAGCAGCCAAGCCCGGGGTGGGGGAGACACCGGGGAGCTGTTTTTT

v_call: TRBV4-3
clone_size: many
j_call: TRBJ1-3
d_call: TRBD1
cdr3_aa: CASSPGTGDSGNTIYF
cdr3_nt: TGCGCCAGCAGCCCCGGGACAGGTGACTCTGGAAACACCATATATTTT

v_call: TRBV7-2
clone_size: many
j_call: TRBJ2-7
d_call: TRBD1
cdr3_aa: CASSLVGQGYEQYF
cdr3_nt: TGTGCCAGCAGCTTAGTGGGACAGGGTTACGAGCAGTACTTC

v_call: TRBV2
clone_size: many
j_call: TRBJ2-5
d_call: TRBD2
cdr3_aa: CASSGTSGSQETQYF
cdr3_nt: TGTGCCAGCAGTGGCACTAGCGGGAGTCAAGAGACCCAGTACTTC

v_call: TRBV5-1
clone_size: few
j_call: TRBJ2-1
d_call: TRBD2
cdr3_aa: CASSSLAGADNEQFF
cdr3_nt: TGCGCCAGCAGCTCCTTAGCGGGAGCGGACAATGAGCAGTTCTTC

v_call: TRBV20-1
clone_size: .
j_call: TRBJ2-3
d_call: .
cdr3_aa: CSAPVGSGAPDTQYF
cdr3_nt: TGCAGTGCTCCCGTAGGGTCCGGAGCCCCAGATACGCAGTATTTT

v_call: TRBV20-1
clone_size: .
j_call: TRBJ2-4
d_call: .
cdr3_aa: CSASLGLIAKNIQYF
cdr3_nt: TGCAGTGCTAGCTTGGGGCTTATAGCCAAAAACATTCAGTACTTC

v_call: TRBV4-3
clone_size: .
j_call: TRBJ2-1
d_call: TRBD1
cdr3_aa: CASSPEGGFRNEQFF
cdr3_nt: TGCGCCAGCAGCCCCGAAGGGGGCTTTCGCAATGAGCAGTTCTTC

v_call: TRBV6-4
clone_size: many
j_call: TRBJ2-1
d_call: .
cdr3_aa: CASSDSGVLSYNEQFF
cdr3_nt: TGTGCCAGCAGTGACTCTGGGGTTCTCTCCTACAATGAGCAGTTCTTC

v_call: TRBV5-1
clone_size: .
j_call: TRBJ1-1
d_call: .
cdr3_aa: CASSLVAGRNTEAFF
cdr3_nt: TGCGCCAGCAGCTTGGTAGCGGGGAGGAACACTGAAGCTTTCTTT

v_call: TRBV20-1
clone_size: few
j_call: TRBJ2-5
d_call: .
cdr3_aa: CSARDLRALGSETQYF
cdr3_nt: TGCAGTGCTAGAGACTTACGGGCCCTGGGGTCAGAGACCCAGTACTTC

v_call: TRBV29-1
clone_size: many
j_call: TRBJ2-3
d_call: TRBD1
cdr3_aa: CSVVRTGGTDTQYF
cdr3_nt: TGCAGCGTTGTGAGGACAGGGGGCACAGATACGCAGTATTTT

v_call: TRBV3-1
clone_size: few
j_call: TRBJ2-5
d_call: .
cdr3_aa: CASSQILGGVHETQYF
cdr3_nt: TGTGCCAGCAGCCAAATACTTGGGGGAGTACACGAGACCCAGTACTTC

v_call: TRBV29-1
clone_size: many
j_call: TRBJ2-3
d_call: TRBD1
cdr3_aa: CSGRTGDTQYF
cdr3_nt: TGCAGCGGGAGGACAGGAGATACGCAGTATTTT

v_call: TRBV9
clone_size: many
j_call: TRBJ2-3
d_call: TRBD2
cdr3_aa: CASSPGLAGMTDTQYF
cdr3_nt: TGTGCCAGCAGCCCGGGACTAGCGGGAATGACGGATACGCAGTATTTT

v_call: TRBV7-2
clone_size: .
j_call: TRBJ1-3
d_call: TRBD1
cdr3_aa: CASSPRTGGGNTIYF
cdr3_nt: TGTGCCAGCAGCCCCCGGACAGGAGGTGGAAACACCATATATTTT

v_call: TRBV28
clone_size: many
j_call: TRBJ2-7
d_call: .
cdr3_aa: CASVSRYEQYF
cdr3_nt: TGTGCCAGCGTATCCCGCTACGAGCAGTACTTC

v_call: TRBV7-3
clone_size: many
j_call: TRBJ1-1
d_call: .
cdr3_aa: CASSPFRGQFEAFF
cdr3_nt: TGTGCCAGCAGTCCTTTTCGAGGGCAGTTCGAAGCTTTCTTT